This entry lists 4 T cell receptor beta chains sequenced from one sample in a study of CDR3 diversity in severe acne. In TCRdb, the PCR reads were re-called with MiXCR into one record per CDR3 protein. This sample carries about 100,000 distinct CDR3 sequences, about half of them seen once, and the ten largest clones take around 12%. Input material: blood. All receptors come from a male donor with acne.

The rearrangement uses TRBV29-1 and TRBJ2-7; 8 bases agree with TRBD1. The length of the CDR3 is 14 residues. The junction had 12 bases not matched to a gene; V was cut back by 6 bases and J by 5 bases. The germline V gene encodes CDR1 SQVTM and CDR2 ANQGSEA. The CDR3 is CSVERTGQRDEQYF. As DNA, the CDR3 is TGCAGCGTCGAACGGACAGGGCAGAGAGACGAGCAGTACTTC.

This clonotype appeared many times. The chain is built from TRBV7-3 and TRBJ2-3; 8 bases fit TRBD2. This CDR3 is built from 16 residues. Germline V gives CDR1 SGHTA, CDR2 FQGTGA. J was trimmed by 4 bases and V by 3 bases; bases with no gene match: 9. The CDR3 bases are TGTGCCAGCAGCTTTGAACAGCGGGAGTCCCCAGATACGCAGTATTTT. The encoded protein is CASSFEQRESPDTQYF.

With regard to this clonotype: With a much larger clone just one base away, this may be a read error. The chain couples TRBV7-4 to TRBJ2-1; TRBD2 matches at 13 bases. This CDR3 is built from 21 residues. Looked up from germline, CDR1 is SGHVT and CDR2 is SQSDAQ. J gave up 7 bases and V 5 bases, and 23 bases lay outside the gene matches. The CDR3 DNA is TGTGCCAGCAGCCCCCACAGGGAGGGACTAGCGGGATTAGACTCGTGGAATGAGCAGTTCTTC. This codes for CASSPHREGLAGLDSWNEQFF.

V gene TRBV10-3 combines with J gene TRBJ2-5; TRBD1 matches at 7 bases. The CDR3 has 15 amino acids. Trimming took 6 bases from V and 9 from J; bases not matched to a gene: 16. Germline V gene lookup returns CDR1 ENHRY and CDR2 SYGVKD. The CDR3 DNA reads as TGTGCCATCAGATCGGGACAGAATAGCAATCAGCCCCAGTACTTC. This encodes CAIRSGQNSNQPQYF.